This T cell receptor beta chain was identified during a study of Graves' ophthalmopathy and Graves' hyperthyroidism. Overall study context: Before any treatment was given, at initial diagnosis, peripheral blood was collected.

Every ophthalmopathy donor presented moderate-to-severe activity, CAS ≥3, NOSPECS ≥4 and duration under 3 months. Patients with other autoimmune diseases, uncontrolled infections, pregnancy or lactation were excluded. This CDR3 comprises 15 residues. Per germline, CDR1 SGHTA and CDR2 FQGNSA. The V gene lost 1 base and the J gene lost 5 bases, with 14 bases spanning the gap. CDR3 regions of TCR beta were amplified from RNA transcripts. RT-PCR in the first round used HTBI primers; a second-round multiplex PCR followed. TCRdb independently ran MiXCR on the multiplex PCR reads; one entry per CDR3 protein. The sample comprises over 450,000 distinct CDR3 sequences, under 15% of which are singletons, and about a tenth rests with the top ten.

The J gene is TRBJ2-5, the V gene TRBV7-2; tentatively, D is TRBD1 (6 bases). This sequence was found in a woman under 40 with Graves' ophthalmopathy. What was sequenced was blood. CDR3: CASSLVVRGTETQYF. As DNA, the CDR3 is TGTGCCAGCAGCTTAGTGGTCAGGGGAACCGAGACCCAGTACTTC.